The next 29 T cell receptor beta chains were all read from a single sample in a study of control samples from healthy donors and cancer patients. Assay: immunoSEQ multiplex PCR; the TCRdb copy retains only in-frame clones and omits some. The sample shows approximately 86,000 clones, roughly 84% of them seen only once. The sample comprised blood. These receptor sequences come from a woman in her forties in good health.

This chain uses TRBV4-3 with TRBJ1-2; D remains unclear. The CDR3 covers 18 residues. CDR1 and CDR2 from the germline V gene are LGHNA and YSLEER. V lost 0 bases, J lost 1 base, and 18 bases lay in between. The CDR3 sequence: CASSQDLFPRLLNYGYTF. The CDR3 DNA reads as TGCGCCAGCAGCCAAGATCTTTTTCCCCGATTGCTTAACTATGGCTACACCTTC.

The gene calls are TRBV6-5 and TRBJ1-1; no clear D gene. This CDR3 spans 15 amino acids. Trimming removed 0 bases from V and 0 bases from J, with 8 bases in between. Germline CDR1 is MNHEY and CDR2 is SVGAGI. CDR3 nucleotide sequence: TGTGCCAGCAGTTACTCGTATGAGGTGAACACTGAAGCTTTCTTT. Protein sequence: CASSYSYEVNTEAFF.

The rearrangement uses TRBV2 and TRBJ1-4; D is undetermined. Germline V gives CDR1 SNHLY, CDR2 FYNNEI. The CDR3 covers 14 residues. Trimming took 7 bases from V and 0 from J, leaving 9 bases between them. The CDR3 nucleotides read TGTGCCAGCAAATCAGGCTCAACTAATGAAAAACTGTTTTTT. It translates to CASKSGSTNEKLFF.

This clone was seen once. J is TRBJ2-2 and V is TRBV27; 7 bases are a match to TRBD1. With 7 bases clipped from V and 3 bases from J, the junction kept 11 bases outside the gene matches. CDR3 size: 16 residues. Germline V CDR1 and CDR2: MNHEY, SMNVEV (reference sequence). The CDR3: CASIEGAVGDTGELFF. The CDR3 bases are TGTGCCAGCATAGAGGGGGCCGTCGGGGACACCGGGGAGCTGTTTTTT.

The chain couples TRBV7-9 to TRBJ2-1; TRBD2 matches at 12 bases. V lost 5 bases to trimming and J lost 3 bases; unmatched junction nucleotides: 5. This CDR3 has 16 residues. Germline loops: CDR1 SEHNR, CDR2 FQNEAQ (reference sequence). As DNA, the CDR3 is TGTGCCAGCAGCGTCCGACTAGCGGGGGACTACAATGAGCAGTTCTTC. Protein product: CASSVRLAGDYNEQFF.

V and J are TRBV7-9 and TRBJ1-5; no reliable D call. V lost 6 bases, J lost 5 bases, and 14 bases lay in between. The CDR3 extends over 14 amino acids. The germline gives CDR1 SEHNR, CDR2 FQNEAQ (reference sequence). The CDR3 coding sequence is TGTGCCAGCAGGTTTGGGGATTCCCATCAGCCCCAGCATTTT. Translated: CASRFGDSHQPQHF.

The chain joins TRBV6-2 or TRBV6-3 to TRBJ2-7; TRBD1 is a possible D gene (6 bases). V lost 3 bases and J 3 bases, leaving 24 bases between the germline ends. Germline V CDR1 and CDR2: MNHEY, SVGEGT. The CDR3 runs to 18 residues. The CDR3 reads CASSYQQQRGTIYYEQYF. For the CDR3, the DNA is TGTGCCAGCAGTTATCAGCAACAAAGGGGGACAATTTACTACGAGCAGTACTTC.

V and J are TRBV15 and TRBJ1-2; D might be TRBD1 (6 bases). V gave up 6 bases and J gave up 3 bases, with 11 bases separating them. The CDR3 length is 13 residues. Germline CDR1 is LNHNV and CDR2 is YYDKDF (reference sequence). CDR3 amino acids: CATSQGFYYGYTF. Here the CDR3 DNA reads TGTGCCACCAGTCAGGGGTTCTACTATGGCTACACCTTC. The whole variable domain, filled in from reference TRBV15 and TRBJ1-2, reads DAMVIQNPRYQVTQFGKPVTLSCSQTLNHNVMYWYQQKSSQAPKLLFHYYDKDFNNEADTPDNFQSRRPNTSFCFLDIRSPGLGDTAMYLCATSQGFYYGYTFGSGTRLTVV.

V is TRBV9 and J is TRBJ1-3; the D is unclear. The CDR3 spans 15 residues. Per germline, CDR1 SGDLS and CDR2 YYNGEE. The germline V and J ends were trimmed by 0 bases and 4 bases, with 11 bases remaining between them. The CDR3 is CASSVDATGGNTIYF. The CDR3 bases are TGTGCCAGCAGCGTAGATGCAACTGGGGGAAACACCATATATTTT.

This sequence joins TRBV25-1 and TRBJ2-2; 7 bases align to TRBD1. Germline lookup yields CDR1 MGHDK and CDR2 SYGVNS. V trimming: 2 bases; J trimming: 5 bases; junction bases outside the gene matches: 5. This CDR3 contains 15 residues. The CDR3 sequence is CASSERGGRTGELFF. The DNA of the CDR3 is TGTGCCAGCAGTGAAAGAGGGGGCAGGACCGGGGAGCTGTTTTTT.

This clone was detected only a few times. J is TRBJ2-3 and V is TRBV7-2; TRBD2 agrees at 7 bases. The CDR3 length is 17 residues. V lost 4 bases and J lost 1; bases outside the gene matches: 11. CDR1 SGHTA and CDR2 FQGNSA come from the germline V gene. The DNA for the CDR3 is TGTGCCAGCAGCTCTTACTGGGGCCGGGGGGGCACAGATACGCAGTATTTT. It codes for CASSSYWGRGGTDTQYF.

This clone was counted only a few times. The V call is TRBV11-3, the J call TRBJ2-5; D is undetermined. With 2 bases removed from V and 4 bases from J, the gap between germline ends came to 11 bases. This CDR3 spans 14 amino acids. From germline, CDR1 is SGHNT and CDR2 YENEEA. CDR3 region: CASSLSFFIETQYF. CDR3 in DNA: TGTGCCAGCAGCTTATCGTTCTTCATAGAGACCCAGTACTTC.

The chain couples TRBV5-1 to TRBJ2-1, with 7 bases that match TRBD2. This CDR3 has 20 residues. Germline assignment: CDR1 SGHRS and CDR2 YFSETQ. The V gene end was trimmed by 0 bases and the J gene end by 0 bases; junction bases not matched to a gene: 15. The CDR3 loop is CASSLVARGSGVTSYNEQFF. The CDR3 coding sequence is TGCGCCAGCAGCTTGGTAGCGCGGGGGAGCGGCGTTACCTCCTACAATGAGCAGTTCTTC.

The rearrangement links TRBV5-6 to TRBJ2-7, with TRBD1 matching 10 bases. The CDR3 contains 17 residues. Germline loops: CDR1 SGHDT, CDR2 YYEEEE. The V and J ends lost 0 bases and 0 bases, in that order; junction bases with no gene match: 6. In DNA, the CDR3 is TGTGCCAGCAGCTTGGCAGGGGGACAGGGGCCCTCCTACGAGCAGTACTTC. It translates to CASSLAGGQGPSYEQYF.

The chain recombines TRBV4-1 with TRBJ1-1, with 9 bases matching TRBD1. Germline-derived CDR1 and CDR2 are MGHRA and YSYEKL. The trim removed 3 bases at V and 5 bases at J, leaving 1 base unmatched. The CDR3 spans 13 residues. CDR3 region: CASSQDRGTEAFF. The DNA of the CDR3 is TGCGCCAGCAGCCAGGACAGGGGTACTGAAGCTTTCTTT.

The chain uses TRBV19 and TRBJ1-3; no definite D call. The V end lost 5 bases, the J end lost 3 bases, and 8 bases lay between the germline ends. Germline lookup yields CDR1 LNHDA and CDR2 SQIVND (reference sequence). CDR3 length equals 13 residues. CDR3 loop: CASSFLIGNTIYF. Here the CDR3 DNA reads TGTGCCAGTAGTTTCCTAATTGGAAACACCATATATTTT.

This clone was seen only a few times. V usage is TRBV5-5 and J usage is TRBJ1-3, with a weak D call TRBD1 (6 bases). The V end lost 2 bases, the J end lost 4 bases, and 13 bases lay between the germline ends. The V gene's germline CDR1 is SGHKS and CDR2 YYEKEE (reference sequence). CDR3 length equals 15 residues. CDR3 DNA: TGTGCCAGCAGCTTTTCACTCAGGGGCGGAAACACCATATATTTT. Protein product: CASSFSLRGGNTIYF.

This sequence joins TRBV6-4 and TRBJ1-1, with D maybe TRBD1 (6 bases). Germline V gene lookup returns CDR1 MRHNA and CDR2 SNTAGT. This CDR3 comprises 13 residues. V was pared by 7 bases and J by 4 bases, with 13 bases between. CDR3 region: CASIIRGITEAFF. The CDR3 bases are TGTGCCAGCATTATTAGGGGGATCACTGAAGCTTTCTTT.

This chain connects TRBV6-1 to TRBJ1-6; a weak D match, TRBD1 (6 bases). This CDR3 comprises 16 residues. The V and J ends lost 1 base and 5 bases respectively, with 12 bases between them. The germline gives CDR1 MNHNS, CDR2 SASEGT. The CDR3 spells CASSEGWGLDNSPLHF. CDR3 coding DNA: TGTGCCAGCAGTGAAGGGTGGGGGCTAGATAATTCACCCCTCCACTTT.

The chain joins TRBV5-1 to TRBJ2-7; no clear D gene. The CDR3 has 14 amino acids. The germline gives CDR1 SGHRS, CDR2 YFSETQ. V dropped 4 bases and J dropped 3 bases, with 14 bases sitting between them. CDR3 amino acids: CASSPHSPDYEQYF. In DNA form, the CDR3 reads TGCGCCAGCAGCCCACACTCCCCAGACTACGAGCAGTACTTC. The full variable domain, with the rest looked up from reference TRBV5-1 and TRBJ2-7, is KAGVTQTPRYLIKTRGQQVTLSCSPISGHRSVSWYQQTPGQGLQFLFEYFSETQRNKGNFPGRFSGRQFSNSRSEMNVSTLELGDSALYLCASSPHSPDYEQYFGPGTRLTVT.

V is TRBV11-3 and J is TRBJ2-5; 8 bases align to TRBD2. Germline CDR1 reads SGHNT; CDR2 reads YENEEA. CDR3 length equals 15 residues. Germline trimming cut 0 bases from V and 4 bases from J; bases unmatched to any gene: 4. CDR3 DNA: TGTGCCAGCAGCTTAGACGGGGGGGCAGGAGAGACCCAGTACTTC. Residues: CASSLDGGAGETQYF.

The CDR3 nucleotides read TGCAGCGCCGCGACTAGCGGGGGGGCCTACGAGCAGTACTTC. Its protein is CSAATSGGAYEQYF. The chain links TRBV29-1 to TRBJ2-7, with TRBD2 matching 14 bases. Germline lookup yields CDR1 SQVTM and CDR2 ANQGSEA. V was pared by 7 bases and J by 2 bases, with 4 bases of the junction left unmatched. The CDR3 loop spans 14 amino acids.

The chain employs TRBV30 and TRBJ1-2; possibly TRBD1 for D (6 bases). V lost 6 bases to trimming and J lost 8 bases, with 25 bases between them. CDR3 length equals 15 residues. Germline V gives CDR1 GTSNPN, CDR2 SVGIG (reference sequence). Written as DNA, the CDR3 is TGTGCCTGCCCCGAGGGGCAGGGGATGAAGGAAGGCTACACCTTC. Its translation is CACPEGQGMKEGYTF. Full variable domain (outside the CDR3, taken from reference TRBV30 and TRBJ1-2): SQTIHQWPATLVQPVGSPLSLECTVEGTSNPNLYWYRQAAGRGLQLLFYSVGIGQISSEVPQNLSASRPQDRQFILSSKKLLLSDSGFYLCACPEGQGMKEGYTFGSGTRLTVV.

This clone was counted between two and nine times. The V and J genes are TRBV20-1 and TRBJ1-2; D unclear. Between the trimmed V and J ends, which lost 6 bases and 6 bases, there was a span of 11 bases. The germline CDR1 and CDR2 sequences are DFQATT and SNEGSKA (reference sequence). The CDR3 has 11 amino acids. CDR3 sequence reads: CSADIWDGYTF. CDR3 DNA: TGCAGTGCCGACATCTGGGATGGCTACACCTTC.

This chain uses TRBV20-1 with TRBJ1-2; 9 bases fit TRBD1. This CDR3 has 12 residues. Germline V CDR1 and CDR2: DFQATT, SNEGSKA (reference sequence). V was clipped by 3 bases and J by 7 bases; unmatched bases: 3. Written as DNA, the CDR3 is TGCAGTGCTAGTTCACAGGGGGCTGGCTACACCTTC. Amino acids: CSASSQGAGYTF.

The chain combines TRBV7-2 with TRBJ2-1; 7 nucleotides match TRBD2. The CDR3 has 15 residues. Germline values: CDR1 SGHTA, CDR2 FQGNSA. V lost 1 base and J lost 10; bases outside the gene matches: 10. This chain's CDR3 is CASSLERGLGTEQFF. CDR3 in DNA: TGTGCCAGCAGCTTAGAACGAGGACTAGGGACCGAGCAGTTCTTC.

J is TRBJ1-3 and V is TRBV7-2; D gene unclear. CDR1 and CDR2 (germline): SGHTA, FQGNSA. Between the trimmed V and J ends, which lost 0 bases and 0 bases, there was a span of 6 bases. This CDR3 region has 15 residues. The CDR3 sequence: CASSLAYSSGNTIYF. The CDR3 DNA reads TGTGCCAGCAGCTTAGCGTATAGCTCTGGAAACACCATATATTTT. Filled out from reference TRBV7-2 and TRBJ1-3, the complete variable domain reads GAGVSQSPSNKVTEKGKDVELRCDPISGHTALYWYRQSLGQGLEFLIYFQGNSAPDKSGLPSDRFSAERTGGSVSTLTIQRTQQEDSAVYLCASSLAYSSGNTIYFGEGSWLTVV.

V is TRBV6-2 or TRBV6-3 and J is TRBJ1-3; possible D gene TRBD1, 6 bases. This CDR3 has 14 amino acids. Germline CDR1 reads MNHEY; CDR2 reads SVGEGT. V lost 4 bases and J 3 bases, leaving 10 bases between the germline ends. In nucleotides, the CDR3 is TGTGCCAGCAGTTCACAGGGAGGTGGAAACACCATATATTTT. It is translated as CASSSQGGGNTIYF.

This clone was recorded once. This chain joins TRBV27 and TRBJ1-1; D ambiguous. The CDR3 length is 13 residues. The germline V gene has CDR1 MNHEY and CDR2 SMNVEV (reference sequence). V lost 2 bases and J lost 0, with 4 bases in between. The DNA of the CDR3 is TGTGCCAGCAGTTTAGGGCTGAACACTGAAGCTTTCTTT. Translation: CASSLGLNTEAFF.